The text below deals with one TCR beta chain. Its specificity is not known. The data are from a study of T cell responses to AZD1222 COVID-19 vaccine. Regarding the study as a whole: Among those given AZD1222, only five or six were seropositive at baseline.

The CDR3 consists of 15 residues. Per the germline V gene, CDR1 is GTSNPN and CDR2 is SVGIG (reference sequence). Trimming shortened V by 2 bases and J by 8 bases, and 19 bases separated the two germline ends. The table came from immunoSEQ multiplex PCR; TCRdb's copy has only in-frame clones and leaves some out. Of 100,000 to 150,000 clones detected, over 75% appear once; the ten largest clones hold approximately 8.8%. The sequencing here drew on peripheral blood, taken on day 0 of AZD1222 vaccination. This clonotype was obtained from an adult in good health. This chain links TRBV30 with TRBJ1-5; D may be TRBD1 (6 bases). The CDR3 here is CAWSPHGGAWEPQHF. CDR3 DNA sequence: TGTGCCTGGAGTCCTCATGGGGGGGCTTGGGAGCCCCAGCATTTT.